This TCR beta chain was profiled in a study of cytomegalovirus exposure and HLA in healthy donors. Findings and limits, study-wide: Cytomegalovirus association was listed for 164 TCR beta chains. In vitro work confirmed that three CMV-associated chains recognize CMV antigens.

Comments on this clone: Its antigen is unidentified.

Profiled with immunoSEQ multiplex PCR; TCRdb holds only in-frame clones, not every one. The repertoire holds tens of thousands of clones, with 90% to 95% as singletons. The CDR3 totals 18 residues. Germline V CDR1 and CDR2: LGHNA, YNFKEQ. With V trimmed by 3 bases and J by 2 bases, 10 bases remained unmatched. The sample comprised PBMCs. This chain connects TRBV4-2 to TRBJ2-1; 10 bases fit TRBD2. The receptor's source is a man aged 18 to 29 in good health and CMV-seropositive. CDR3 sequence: CASSHSPLAGDPYNEQFF. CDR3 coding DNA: TGTGCCAGCAGCCATTCCCCCCTAGCGGGAGATCCCTACAATGAGCAGTTCTTC.